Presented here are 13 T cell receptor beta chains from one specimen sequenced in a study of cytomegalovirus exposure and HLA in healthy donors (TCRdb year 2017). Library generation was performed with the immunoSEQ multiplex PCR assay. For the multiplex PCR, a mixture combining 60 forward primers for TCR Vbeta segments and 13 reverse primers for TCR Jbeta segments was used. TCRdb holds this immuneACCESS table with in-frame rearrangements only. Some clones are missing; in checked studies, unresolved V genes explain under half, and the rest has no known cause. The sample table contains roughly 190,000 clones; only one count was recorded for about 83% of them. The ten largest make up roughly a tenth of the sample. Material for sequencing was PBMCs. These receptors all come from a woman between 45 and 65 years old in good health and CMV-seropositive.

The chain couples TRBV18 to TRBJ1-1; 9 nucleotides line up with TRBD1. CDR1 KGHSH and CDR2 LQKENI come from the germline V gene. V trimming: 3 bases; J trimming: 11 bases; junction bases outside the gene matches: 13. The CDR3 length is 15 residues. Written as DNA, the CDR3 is TGTGCCAGCTCACCTCTAGGACAGGGGTTATACCGGGCTTTCTTT. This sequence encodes CASSPLGQGLYRAFF.

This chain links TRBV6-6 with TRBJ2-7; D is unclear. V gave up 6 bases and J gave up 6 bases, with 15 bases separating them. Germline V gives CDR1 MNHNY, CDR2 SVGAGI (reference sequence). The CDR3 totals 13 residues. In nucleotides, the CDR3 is TGTGCCAGCAGGCCTACTTACTTCTCCGAGCAGTACTTC. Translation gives CASRPTYFSEQYF.

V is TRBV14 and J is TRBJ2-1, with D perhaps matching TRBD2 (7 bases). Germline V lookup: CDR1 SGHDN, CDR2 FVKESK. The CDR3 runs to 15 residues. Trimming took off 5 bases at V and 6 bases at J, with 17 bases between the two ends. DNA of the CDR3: TGTGCCAGCAGCACAAATTCGCGGGGGCTCAATGAGCAGTTCTTC. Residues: CASSTNSRGLNEQFF.

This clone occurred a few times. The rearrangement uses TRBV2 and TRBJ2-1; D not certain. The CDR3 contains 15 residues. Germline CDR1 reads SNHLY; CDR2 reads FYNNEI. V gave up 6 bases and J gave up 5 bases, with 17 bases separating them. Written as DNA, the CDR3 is TGTGCCAGCAGCCCCGGGTTAGCAGCGAACAATGAGCAGTTCTTC. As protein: CASSPGLAANNEQFF.

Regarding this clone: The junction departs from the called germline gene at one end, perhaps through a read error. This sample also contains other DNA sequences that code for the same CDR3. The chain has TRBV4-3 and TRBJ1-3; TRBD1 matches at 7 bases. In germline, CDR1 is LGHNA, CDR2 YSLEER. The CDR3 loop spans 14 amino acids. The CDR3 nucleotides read TGCGCCAGCAGCGCGACAGGGTTTGGAAATACCATATATTTT. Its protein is CASSATGFGNTIYF.

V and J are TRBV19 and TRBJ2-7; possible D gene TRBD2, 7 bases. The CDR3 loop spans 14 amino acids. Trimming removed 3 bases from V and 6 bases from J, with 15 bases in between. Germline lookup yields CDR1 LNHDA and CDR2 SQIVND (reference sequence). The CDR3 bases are TGTGCCAGTAGTATCGTCAGGGGAGGGAGCGAGCAGTACTTC. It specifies CASSIVRGGSEQYF. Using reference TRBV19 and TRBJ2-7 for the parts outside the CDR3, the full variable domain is DGGITQSPKYLFRKEGQNVTLSCEQNLNHDAMYWYRQDPGQGLRLIYYSQIVNDFQKGDIAEGYSVSREKKESFPLTVTSAQKNPTAFYLCASSIVRGGSEQYFGPGTRLTVT.

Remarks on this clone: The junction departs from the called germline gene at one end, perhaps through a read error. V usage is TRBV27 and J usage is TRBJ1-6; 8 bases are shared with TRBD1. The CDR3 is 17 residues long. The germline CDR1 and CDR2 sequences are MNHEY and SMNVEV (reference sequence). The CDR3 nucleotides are TGTGTCAGCAGTTCCCGGACAGGGAGGTCCTATAATTCACCCCTCCACTTT. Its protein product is CVSSSRTGRSYNSPLHF.

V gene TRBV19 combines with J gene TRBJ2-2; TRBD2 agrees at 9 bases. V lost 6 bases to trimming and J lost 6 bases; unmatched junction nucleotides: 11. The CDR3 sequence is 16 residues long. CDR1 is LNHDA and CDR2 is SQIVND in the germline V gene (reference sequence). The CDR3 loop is CASSPRGGELAGELFF. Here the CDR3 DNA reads TGTGCCAGTAGCCCGCGGGGGGGCGAGTTGGCCGGGGAGCTGTTTTTT.

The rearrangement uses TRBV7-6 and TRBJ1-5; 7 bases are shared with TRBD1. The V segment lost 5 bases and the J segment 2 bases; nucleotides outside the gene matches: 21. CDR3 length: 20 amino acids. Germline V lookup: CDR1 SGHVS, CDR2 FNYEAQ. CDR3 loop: CASSRPSRDRELGRNQPQHF. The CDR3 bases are TGTGCCAGCAGCCGACCCAGCCGCGACAGGGAGTTGGGTCGCAATCAGCCCCAGCATTTT. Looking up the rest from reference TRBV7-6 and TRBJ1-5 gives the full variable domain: GAGVSQSPRYKVTKRGQDVALRCDPISGHVSLYWYRQALGQGPEFLTYFNYEAQQDKSGLPNDRFSAERPEGSISTLTIQRTEQRDSAMYRCASSRPSRDRELGRNQPQHFGDGTRLSIL.

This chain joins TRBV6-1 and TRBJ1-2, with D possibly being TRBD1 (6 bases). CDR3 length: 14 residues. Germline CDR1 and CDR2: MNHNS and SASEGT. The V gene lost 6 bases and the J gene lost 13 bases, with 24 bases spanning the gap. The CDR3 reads CASSREILAGTSTF. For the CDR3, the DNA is TGTGCCAGCAGCAGGGAGATACTTGCCGGGACATCCACCTTC.

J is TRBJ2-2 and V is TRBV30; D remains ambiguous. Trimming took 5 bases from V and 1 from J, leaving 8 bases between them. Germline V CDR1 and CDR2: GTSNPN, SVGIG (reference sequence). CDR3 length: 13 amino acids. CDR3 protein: CAWETGNTGELFF. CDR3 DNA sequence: TGTGCCTGGGAGACGGGGAACACCGGGGAGCTGTTTTTT.

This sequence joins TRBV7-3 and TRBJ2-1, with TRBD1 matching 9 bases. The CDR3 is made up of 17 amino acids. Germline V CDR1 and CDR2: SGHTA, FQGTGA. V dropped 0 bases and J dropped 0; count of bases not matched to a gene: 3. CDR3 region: CASSLTPTGGSYNEQFF. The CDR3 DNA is TGTGCCAGCAGCTTAACTCCGACAGGGGGCTCCTACAATGAGCAGTTCTTC.

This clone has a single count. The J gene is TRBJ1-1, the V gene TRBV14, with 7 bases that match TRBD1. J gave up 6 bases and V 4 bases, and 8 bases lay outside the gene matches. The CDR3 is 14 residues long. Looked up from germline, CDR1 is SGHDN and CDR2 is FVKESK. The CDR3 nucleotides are TGTGCCAGCAGCCCCCGAGGGGGCAGGTCTGAAGCTTTCTTT. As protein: CASSPRGGRSEAFF. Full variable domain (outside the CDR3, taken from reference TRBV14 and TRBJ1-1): EAGVTQFPSHSVIEKGQTVTLRCDPISGHDNLYWYRRVMGKEIKFLLHFVKESKQDESGMPNNRFLAERTGGTYSTLKVQPAELEDSGVYFCASSPRGGRSEAFFGQGTRLTVV.